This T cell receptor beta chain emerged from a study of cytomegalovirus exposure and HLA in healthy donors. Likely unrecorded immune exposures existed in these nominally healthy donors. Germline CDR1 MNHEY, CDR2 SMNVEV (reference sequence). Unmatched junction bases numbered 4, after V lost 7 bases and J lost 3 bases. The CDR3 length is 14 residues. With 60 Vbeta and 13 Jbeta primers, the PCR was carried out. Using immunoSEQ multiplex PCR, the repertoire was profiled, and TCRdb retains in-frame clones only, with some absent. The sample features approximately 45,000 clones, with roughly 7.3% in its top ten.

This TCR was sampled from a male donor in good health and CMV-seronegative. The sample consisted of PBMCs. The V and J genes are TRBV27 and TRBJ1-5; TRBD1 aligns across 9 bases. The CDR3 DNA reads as TGTGCCAGCAAGGGACAGGGACCCAATCAGCCCCAGCATTTT. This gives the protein CASKGQGPNQPQHF.